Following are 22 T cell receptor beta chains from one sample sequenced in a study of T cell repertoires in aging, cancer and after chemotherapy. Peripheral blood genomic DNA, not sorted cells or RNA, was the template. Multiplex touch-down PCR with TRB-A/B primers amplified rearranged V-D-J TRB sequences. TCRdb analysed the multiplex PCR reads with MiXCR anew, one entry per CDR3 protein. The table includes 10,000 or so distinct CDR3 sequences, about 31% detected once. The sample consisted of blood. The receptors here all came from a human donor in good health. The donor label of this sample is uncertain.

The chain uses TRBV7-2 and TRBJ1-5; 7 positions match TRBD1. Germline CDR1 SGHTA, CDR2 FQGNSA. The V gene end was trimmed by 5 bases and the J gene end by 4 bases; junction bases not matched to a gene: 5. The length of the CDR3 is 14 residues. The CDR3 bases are TGTGCCAGCAGCCCCTCAGGGGGGAATCAGCCCCAGCATTTT. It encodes CASSPSGGNQPQHF.

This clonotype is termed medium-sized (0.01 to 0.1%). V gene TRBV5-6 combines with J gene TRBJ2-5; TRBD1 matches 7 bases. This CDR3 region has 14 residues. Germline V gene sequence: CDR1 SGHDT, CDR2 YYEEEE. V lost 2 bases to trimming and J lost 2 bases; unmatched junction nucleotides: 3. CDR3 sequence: CASSFQGQQETQYF. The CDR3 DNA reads TGTGCCAGCAGCTTCCAGGGACAGCAAGAGACCCAGTACTTC.

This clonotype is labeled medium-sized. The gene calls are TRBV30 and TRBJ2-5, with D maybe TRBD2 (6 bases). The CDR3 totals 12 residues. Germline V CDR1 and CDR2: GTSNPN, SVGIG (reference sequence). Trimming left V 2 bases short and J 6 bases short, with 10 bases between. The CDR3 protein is CAWSSGGKTQYF. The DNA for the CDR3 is TGTGCCTGGAGTTCTGGAGGGAAGACCCAGTACTTC. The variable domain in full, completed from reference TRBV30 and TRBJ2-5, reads SQTIHQWPATLVQPVGSPLSLECTVEGTSNPNLYWYRQAAGRGLQLLFYSVGIGQISSEVPQNLSASRPQDRQFILSSKKLLLSDSGFYLCAWSSGGKTQYFGPGTRLLVL.

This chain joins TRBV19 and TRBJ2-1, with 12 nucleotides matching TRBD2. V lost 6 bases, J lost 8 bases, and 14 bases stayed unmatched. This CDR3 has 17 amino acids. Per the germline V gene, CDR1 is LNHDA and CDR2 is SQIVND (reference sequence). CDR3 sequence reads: CASSLTSGGTTGDEQFF. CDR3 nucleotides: TGTGCCAGTAGCTTAACTAGCGGGGGGACCACAGGGGATGAGCAGTTCTTC.

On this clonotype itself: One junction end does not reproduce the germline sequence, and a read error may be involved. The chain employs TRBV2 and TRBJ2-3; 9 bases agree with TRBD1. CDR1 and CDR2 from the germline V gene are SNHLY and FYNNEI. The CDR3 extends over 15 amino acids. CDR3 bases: TGTGTCAGCAGTTCCACAGGGGGCAGGGGAGATACGCAGTATTTT. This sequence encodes CVSSSTGGRGDTQYF.

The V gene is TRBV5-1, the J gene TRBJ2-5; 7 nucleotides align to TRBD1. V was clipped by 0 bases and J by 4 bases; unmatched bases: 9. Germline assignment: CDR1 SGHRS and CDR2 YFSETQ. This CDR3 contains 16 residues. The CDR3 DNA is TGCGCCAGCAGCTTGGGAGACAGGGTTTCTCTAGAGACCCAGTACTTC. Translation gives CASSLGDRVSLETQYF. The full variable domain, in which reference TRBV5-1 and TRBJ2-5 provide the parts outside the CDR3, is KAGVTQTPRYLIKTRGQQVTLSCSPISGHRSVSWYQQTPGQGLQFLFEYFSETQRNKGNFPGRFSGRQFSNSRSEMNVSTLELGDSALYLCASSLGDRVSLETQYFGPGTRLLVL.

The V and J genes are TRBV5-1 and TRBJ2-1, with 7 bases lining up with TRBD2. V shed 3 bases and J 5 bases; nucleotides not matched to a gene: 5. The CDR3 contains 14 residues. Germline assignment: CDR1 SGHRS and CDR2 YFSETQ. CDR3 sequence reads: CASSSTGTNNEQFF. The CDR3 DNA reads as TGCGCCAGCAGCTCCACCGGGACTAACAATGAGCAGTTCTTC.

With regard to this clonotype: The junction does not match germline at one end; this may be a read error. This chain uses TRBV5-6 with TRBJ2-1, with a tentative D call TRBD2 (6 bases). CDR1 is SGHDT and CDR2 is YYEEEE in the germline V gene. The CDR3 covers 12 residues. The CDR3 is CASSPINPGLYF. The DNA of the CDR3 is TGTGCCAGCAGCCCCATCAACCCGGGACTTTACTTC. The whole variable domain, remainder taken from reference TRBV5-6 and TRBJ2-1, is DAGVTQSPTHLIKTRGQQVTLRCSPKSGHDTVSWYQQALGQGPQFIFQYYEEEERQRGNFPDRFSGHQFPNYSSELNVNALLLGDSALYLCASSPINPGLYFGPGTRLTVL.

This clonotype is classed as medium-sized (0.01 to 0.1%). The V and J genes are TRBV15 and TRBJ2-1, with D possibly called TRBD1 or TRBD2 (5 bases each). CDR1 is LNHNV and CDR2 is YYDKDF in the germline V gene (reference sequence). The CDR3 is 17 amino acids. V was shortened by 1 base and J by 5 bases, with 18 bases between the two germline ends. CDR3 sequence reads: CATSRGGGPGKNNEQFF. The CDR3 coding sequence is TGTGCCACCAGCAGAGGTGGGGGACCCGGGAAGAACAATGAGCAGTTCTTC.

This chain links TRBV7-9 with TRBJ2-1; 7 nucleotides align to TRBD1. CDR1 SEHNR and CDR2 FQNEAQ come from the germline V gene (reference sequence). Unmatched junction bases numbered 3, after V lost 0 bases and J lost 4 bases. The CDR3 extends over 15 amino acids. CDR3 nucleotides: TGTGCCAGCAGCTTAGCAGGGGGCAGGTACAATGAGCAGTTCTTC. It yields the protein CASSLAGGRYNEQFF.

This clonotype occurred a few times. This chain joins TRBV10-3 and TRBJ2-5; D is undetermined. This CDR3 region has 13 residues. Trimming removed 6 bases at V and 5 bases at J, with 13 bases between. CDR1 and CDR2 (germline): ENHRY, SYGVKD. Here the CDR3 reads CAISENPRETQYF. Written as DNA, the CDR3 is TGTGCCATCAGCGAGAACCCAAGGGAGACCCAGTACTTC.

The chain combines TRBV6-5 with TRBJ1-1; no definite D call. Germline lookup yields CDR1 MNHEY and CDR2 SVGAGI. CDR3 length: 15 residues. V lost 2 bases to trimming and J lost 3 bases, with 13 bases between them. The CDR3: CASSYGGWRYTEAFF. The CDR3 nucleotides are TGTGCCAGCAGTTACGGCGGGTGGCGGTACACTGAAGCTTTCTTT.

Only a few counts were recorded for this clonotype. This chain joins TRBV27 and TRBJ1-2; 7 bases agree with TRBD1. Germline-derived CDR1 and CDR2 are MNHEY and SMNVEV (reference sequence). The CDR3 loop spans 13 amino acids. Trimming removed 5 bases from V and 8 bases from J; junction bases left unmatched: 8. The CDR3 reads CASSPNRGGGYTF. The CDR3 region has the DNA TGTGCCAGCAGTCCGAACAGGGGTGGAGGCTACACCTTC.

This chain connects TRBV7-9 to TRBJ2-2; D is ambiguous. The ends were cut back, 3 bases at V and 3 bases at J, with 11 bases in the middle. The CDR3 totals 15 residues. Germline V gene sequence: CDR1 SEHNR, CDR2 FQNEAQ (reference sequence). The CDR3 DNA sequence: TGTGCCAGCAGCTTGGCCGGGCCCGACACCGGGGAGCTGTTTTTT. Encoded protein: CASSLAGPDTGELFF.

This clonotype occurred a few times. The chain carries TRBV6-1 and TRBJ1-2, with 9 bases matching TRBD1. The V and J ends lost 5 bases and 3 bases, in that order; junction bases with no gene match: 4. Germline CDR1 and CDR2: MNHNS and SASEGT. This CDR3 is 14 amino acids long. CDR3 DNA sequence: TGTGCCAGCAGTCGGACAGGGGCGGACTATGGCTACACCTTC. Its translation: CASSRTGADYGYTF.

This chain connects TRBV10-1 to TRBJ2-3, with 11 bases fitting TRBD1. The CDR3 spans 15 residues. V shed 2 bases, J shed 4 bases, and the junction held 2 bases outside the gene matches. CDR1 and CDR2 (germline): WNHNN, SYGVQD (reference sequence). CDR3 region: CASSEGGQGADTQYF. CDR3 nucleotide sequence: TGCGCCAGCAGTGAGGGGGGACAGGGGGCAGATACGCAGTATTTT.

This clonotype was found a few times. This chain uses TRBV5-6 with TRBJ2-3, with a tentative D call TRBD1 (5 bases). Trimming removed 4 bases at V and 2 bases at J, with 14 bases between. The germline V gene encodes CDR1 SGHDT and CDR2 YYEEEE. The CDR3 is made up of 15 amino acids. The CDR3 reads CASSPSQGYTDTQYF. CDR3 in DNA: TGTGCCAGCAGCCCCTCGCAGGGATACACAGATACGCAGTATTTT.

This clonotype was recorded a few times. CDR3 nucleotide sequence: TGTGCCAGCAGCCAGAGCGGCAGCTCCTATAATTCACCCCTCCACTTT. This gives the protein CASSQSGSSYNSPLHF. This chain connects TRBV14 to TRBJ1-6; D not resolved. CDR3 length: 16 amino acids. V shed 3 bases and J shed 0 bases, with 9 bases lying between them. Germline V gene data show CDR1 as SGHDN and CDR2 as FVKESK.

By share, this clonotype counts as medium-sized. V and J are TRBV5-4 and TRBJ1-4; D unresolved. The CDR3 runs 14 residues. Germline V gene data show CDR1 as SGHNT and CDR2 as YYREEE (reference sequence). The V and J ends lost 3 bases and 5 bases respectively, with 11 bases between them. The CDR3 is CASSSRKTNEKLFF. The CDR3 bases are TGTGCCAGCAGCTCGCGAAAGACCAATGAAAAACTGTTTTTT.

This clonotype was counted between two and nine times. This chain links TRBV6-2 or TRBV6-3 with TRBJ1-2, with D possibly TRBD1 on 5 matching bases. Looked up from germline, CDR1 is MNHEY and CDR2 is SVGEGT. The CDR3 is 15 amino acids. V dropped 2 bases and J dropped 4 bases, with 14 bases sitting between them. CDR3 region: CASSYGLDGGYGYTF. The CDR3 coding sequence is TGTGCCAGCAGTTACGGATTGGACGGGGGCTATGGCTACACCTTC.

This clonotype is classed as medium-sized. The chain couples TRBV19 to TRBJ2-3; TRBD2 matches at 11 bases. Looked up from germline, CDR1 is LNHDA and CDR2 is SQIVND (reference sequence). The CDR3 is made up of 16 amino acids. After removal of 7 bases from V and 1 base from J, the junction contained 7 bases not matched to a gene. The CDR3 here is CASTNGGLAGTDTQYF. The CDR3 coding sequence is TGTGCCAGTACTAATGGGGGACTAGCGGGCACAGATACGCAGTATTTT.

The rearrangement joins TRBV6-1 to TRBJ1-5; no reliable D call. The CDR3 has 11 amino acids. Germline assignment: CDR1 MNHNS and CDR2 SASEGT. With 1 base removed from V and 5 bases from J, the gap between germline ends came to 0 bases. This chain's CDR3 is CASSEDQPQHF. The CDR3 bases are TGTGCCAGCAGTGAAGATCAGCCCCAGCATTTT.